The TCR beta chain described here comes from a study of T-cell memory formation after mild COVID-19. TCRdb analysed the 5' RACE reads with MiXCR anew, one entry per CDR3 protein. The data hold around 200,000 distinct CDR3 sequences, with over 9.5% observed a single time. Germline CDR1 reads MNHEY; CDR2 reads SMNVEV (reference sequence). This CDR3 spans 14 amino acids. V was trimmed by 2 bases and J by 4 bases, leaving 12 bases between them. The rearrangement links TRBV27 to TRBJ2-7, with D unresolved. The sequenced material came from PBMCs or a T cell subset sorted from them (not recorded which). This sequence originates from a man between 18 and 29 years old who had mild COVID-19 (a few samples of this study predate the infection). Cell type and time point are not known. The CDR3 sequence is CASSLRIPAYEQYF. The CDR3 DNA follows: TGTGCCAGCAGTTTAAGGATACCAGCTTACGAGCAGTACTTC.